This TCR beta chain was identified in a study of CD8 T cells in ankylosing spondylitis. Via MiXCR, TCRdb re-called the 5' RACE reads, giving one row per CDR3 protein. The sample has some 300,000 distinct CDR3 sequences, under 25% seen once. V was pared by 2 bases and J by 2 bases, with 12 bases between. Germline V lookup: CDR1 MDHEN, CDR2 SYDVKM. CDR3 length equals 15 residues. Concerning this clonotype: No antigen is known for it.

Study-level results: Several of the motif variants were reported before in synovial fluid and blood from reactive arthritis.

Sequencing was done on a sample of blood, either unsorted or a sorted T cell fraction (not recorded which). The source of this sequence is a female donor with ankylosing spondylitis or in good health (not recorded which). The chain carries TRBV28 and TRBJ1-2; no clear D. The CDR3, as DNA: TGTGCCAGCAGTTTAGTCGAGGCGGGGAACTATGGCTACACCTTC. Translation: CASSLVEAGNYGYTF.